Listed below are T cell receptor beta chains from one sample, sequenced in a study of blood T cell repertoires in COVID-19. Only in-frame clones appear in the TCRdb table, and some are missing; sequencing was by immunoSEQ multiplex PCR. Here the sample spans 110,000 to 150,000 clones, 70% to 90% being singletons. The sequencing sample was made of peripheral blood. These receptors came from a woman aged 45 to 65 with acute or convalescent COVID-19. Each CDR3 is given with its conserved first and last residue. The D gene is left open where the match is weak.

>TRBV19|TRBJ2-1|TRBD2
CASSKGHKGGAGSNEQFF
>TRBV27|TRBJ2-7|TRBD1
CASSWDRVKDEQYF
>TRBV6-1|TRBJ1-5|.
CASSEVPGVTQPQHF
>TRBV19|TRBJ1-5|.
CASSIRGQQPQHF
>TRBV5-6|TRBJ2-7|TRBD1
CASSLARQGGYEQYF
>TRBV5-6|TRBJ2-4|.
CASSLSAGRLIQYF
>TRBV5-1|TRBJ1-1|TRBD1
CASSGTGDTEAFF
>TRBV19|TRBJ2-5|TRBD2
CASRPGGIETQYF
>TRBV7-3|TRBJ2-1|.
CASSLAGGAGTYNEQFF
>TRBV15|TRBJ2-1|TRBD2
CATAPSGDNEQFF
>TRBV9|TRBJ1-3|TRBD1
CASSALPSGGNGNTIYF
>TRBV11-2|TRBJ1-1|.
CASSLEEHMNTEAFF
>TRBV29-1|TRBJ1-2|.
CSVDDGGYGYTF
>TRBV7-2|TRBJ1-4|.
CASSLDPRGYEKLFF
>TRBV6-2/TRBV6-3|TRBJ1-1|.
CASSYQTGNTEAFF
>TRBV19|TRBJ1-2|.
CASSIPRIPGYTF
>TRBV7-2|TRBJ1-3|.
CASSTGRSGNTIYF
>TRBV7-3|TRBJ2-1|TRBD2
CASSLVGLAEGNEQFF
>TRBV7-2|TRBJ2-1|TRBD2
CASKSWAGGQDLNEQFF
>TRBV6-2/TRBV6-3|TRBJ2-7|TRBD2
CASSSGTSSSEQYF
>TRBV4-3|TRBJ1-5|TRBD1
CASSLGQGGKNQPQHF
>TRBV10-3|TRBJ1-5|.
CATGGVDGNQPQHF
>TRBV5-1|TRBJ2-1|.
CASKRENEQFF
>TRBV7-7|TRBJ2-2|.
CASSLDSMNTGELFF
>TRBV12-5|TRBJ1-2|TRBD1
CASGRGQIYGYTF
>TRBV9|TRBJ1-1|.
CASSVGQVDTEAFF
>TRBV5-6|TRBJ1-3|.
CASSLRGGVTGNTIYF
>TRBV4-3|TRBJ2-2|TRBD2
CASSQAGGNGELFF
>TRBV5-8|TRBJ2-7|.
CASSYERGAYEQYF
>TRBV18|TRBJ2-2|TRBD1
CASSPRTGDHGELFF
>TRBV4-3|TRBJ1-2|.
CASSSGAGYGYTF
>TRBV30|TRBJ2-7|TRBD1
CAWINDRGQSGEQYF
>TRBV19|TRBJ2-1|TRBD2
CASSSRTSGGLYNEQFF
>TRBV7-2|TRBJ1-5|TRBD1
CASSADRGPQPQHF
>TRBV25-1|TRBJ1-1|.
CASSQPGAEAFF
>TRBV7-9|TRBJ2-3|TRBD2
CASSPGTSSAHTQYF
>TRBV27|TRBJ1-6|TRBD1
CASSLGQDNNSPLHF
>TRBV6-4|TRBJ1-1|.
CASSLEIGNTEAFF
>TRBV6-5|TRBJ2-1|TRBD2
CASSPGRGSYNEQFF
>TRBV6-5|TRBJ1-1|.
CASSPEGNTEAFF
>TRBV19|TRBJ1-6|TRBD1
CASSMTGGGSPLHF
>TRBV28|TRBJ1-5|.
CASRLGLPGGIRNQPQHF
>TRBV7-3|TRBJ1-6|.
CASSSQGDSPLHF
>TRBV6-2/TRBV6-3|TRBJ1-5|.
CASSKGHLKNQPQHF
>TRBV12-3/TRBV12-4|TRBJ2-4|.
CASSAGRLNIQYF
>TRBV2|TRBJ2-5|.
CASQLQGMGLETQYF
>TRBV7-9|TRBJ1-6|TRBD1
CASSLSDRADSPLHF
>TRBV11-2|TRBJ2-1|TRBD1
CASSFIASVDRDNYNEQFF
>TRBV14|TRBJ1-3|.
CASSPQAGLYSGNTIYF
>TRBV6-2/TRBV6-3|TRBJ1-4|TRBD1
CASSNSPGQRNEKLFF
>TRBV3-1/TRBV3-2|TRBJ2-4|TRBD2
CASSLRGENIQYF
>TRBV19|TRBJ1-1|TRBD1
CASSTRTGVNTEAFF
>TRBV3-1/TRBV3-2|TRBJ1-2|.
CASKGDDANYGYTF
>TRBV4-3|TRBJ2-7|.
CASSQDLPVTYEQYF
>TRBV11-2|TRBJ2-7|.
CASRGGSGEQYF
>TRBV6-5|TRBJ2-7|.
CASSYGEGDYEQYF
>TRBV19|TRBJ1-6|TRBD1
CASGVVGTGVSIGSPLHF